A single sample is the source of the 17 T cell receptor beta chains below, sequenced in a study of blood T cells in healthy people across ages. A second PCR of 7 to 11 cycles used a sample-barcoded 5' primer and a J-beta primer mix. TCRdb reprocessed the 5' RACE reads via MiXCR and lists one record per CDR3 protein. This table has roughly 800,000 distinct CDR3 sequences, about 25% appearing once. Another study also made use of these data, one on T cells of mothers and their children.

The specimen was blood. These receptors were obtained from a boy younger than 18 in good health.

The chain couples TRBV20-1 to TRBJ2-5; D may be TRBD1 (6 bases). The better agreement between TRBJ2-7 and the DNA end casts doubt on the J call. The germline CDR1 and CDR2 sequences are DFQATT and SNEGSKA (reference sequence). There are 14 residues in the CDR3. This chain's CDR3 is CSARGSPMGAEQYF. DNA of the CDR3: TGCAGTGCTAGAGGCAGCCCAATGGGGGCCGAGCAGTACTTC.

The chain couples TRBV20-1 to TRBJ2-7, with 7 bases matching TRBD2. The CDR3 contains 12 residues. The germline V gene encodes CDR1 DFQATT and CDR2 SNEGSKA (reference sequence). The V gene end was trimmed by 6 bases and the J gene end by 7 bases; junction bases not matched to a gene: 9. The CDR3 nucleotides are TGCAGTGCCAACCTGGGACTAACAGAGCAGTACTTC. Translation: CSANLGLTEQYF.

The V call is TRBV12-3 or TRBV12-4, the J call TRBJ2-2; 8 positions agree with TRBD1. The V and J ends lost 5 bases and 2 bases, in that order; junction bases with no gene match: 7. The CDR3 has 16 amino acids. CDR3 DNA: TGTGCCAGCAGTGTCATGGACAGGGACAACACCGGGGAGCTGTTTTTT. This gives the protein CASSVMDRDNTGELFF.

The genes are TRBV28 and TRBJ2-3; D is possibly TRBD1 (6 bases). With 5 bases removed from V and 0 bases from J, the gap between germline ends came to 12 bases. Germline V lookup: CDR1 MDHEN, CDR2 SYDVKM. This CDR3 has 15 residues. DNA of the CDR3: TGTGCCAGCAGTAGAGGGACACAGAGCACAGATACGCAGTATTTT. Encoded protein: CASSRGTQSTDTQYF.

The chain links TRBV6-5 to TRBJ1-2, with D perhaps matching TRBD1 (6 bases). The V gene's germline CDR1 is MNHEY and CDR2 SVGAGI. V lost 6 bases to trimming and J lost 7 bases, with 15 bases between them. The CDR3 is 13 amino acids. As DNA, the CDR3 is TGTGCCAGCAGACCAGGAGGGGGGGTTGGCTACACCTTC. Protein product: CASRPGGGVGYTF.

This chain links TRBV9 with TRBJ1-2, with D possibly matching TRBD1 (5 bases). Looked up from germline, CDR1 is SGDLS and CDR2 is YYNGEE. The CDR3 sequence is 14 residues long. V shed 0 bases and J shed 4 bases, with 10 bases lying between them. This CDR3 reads CASSVASGSYGYTF. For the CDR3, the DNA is TGTGCCAGCAGCGTAGCTTCAGGGTCCTATGGCTACACCTTC. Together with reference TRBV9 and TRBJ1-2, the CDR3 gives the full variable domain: DSGVTQTPKHLITATGQRVTLRCSPRSGDLSVYWYQQSLDQGLQFLIQYYNGEERAKGNILERFSAQQFPDLHSELNLSSLELGDSALYFCASSVASGSYGYTFGSGTRLTVV.

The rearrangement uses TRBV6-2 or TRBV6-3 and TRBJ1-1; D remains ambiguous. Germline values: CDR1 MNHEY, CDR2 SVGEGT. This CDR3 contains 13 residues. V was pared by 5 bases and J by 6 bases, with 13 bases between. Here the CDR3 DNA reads TGTGCCAGCAGTCCCGGTGTCGGATCTGAAGCTTTCTTT. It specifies CASSPGVGSEAFF.

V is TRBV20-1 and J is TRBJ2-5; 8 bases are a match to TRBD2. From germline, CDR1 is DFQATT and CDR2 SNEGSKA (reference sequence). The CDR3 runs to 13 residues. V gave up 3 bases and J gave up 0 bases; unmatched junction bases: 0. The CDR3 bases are TGCAGTGCTAGCGGGGGGGACCAAGAGACCCAGTACTTC. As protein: CSASGGDQETQYF.

The DNA for the CDR3 is TGTGCCAGCAGCTTCAGCCGGGGTTCGGAGCAGTACTTC. This translates into CASSFSRGSEQYF. This chain joins TRBV9 and TRBJ2-1; D might be TRBD2 (5 bases). TRBJ2-7 explains the end of the DNA better; the J call may be wrong. The CDR3 is made up of 13 amino acids. Germline-derived CDR1 and CDR2 are SGDLS and YYNGEE.

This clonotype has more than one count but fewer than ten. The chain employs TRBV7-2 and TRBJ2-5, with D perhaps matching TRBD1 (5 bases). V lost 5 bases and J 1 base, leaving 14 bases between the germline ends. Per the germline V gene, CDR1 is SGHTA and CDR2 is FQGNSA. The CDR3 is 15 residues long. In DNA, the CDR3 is TGTGCCAGCAGCCAAGGACCACAGGCCCAAGAGACCCAGTACTTC. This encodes CASSQGPQAQETQYF.

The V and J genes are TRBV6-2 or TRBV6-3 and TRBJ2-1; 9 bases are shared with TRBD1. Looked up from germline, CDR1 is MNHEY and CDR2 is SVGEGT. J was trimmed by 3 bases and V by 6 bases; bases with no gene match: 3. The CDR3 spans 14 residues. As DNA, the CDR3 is TGTGCCAGCAGCGGACAGGGGTACTACAATGAGCAGTTCTTC. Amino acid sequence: CASSGQGYYNEQFF.

The CDR3 loop reads CSVETGSGSYNEQFF. Written as DNA, the CDR3 is TGCAGCGTTGAAACAGGGTCGGGCTCCTACAATGAGCAGTTCTTC. The chain links TRBV29-1 to TRBJ2-1, with a possible D match to TRBD1 (6 bases). Germline lookup yields CDR1 SQVTM and CDR2 ANQGSEA. The germline V and J ends were trimmed by 2 bases and 0 bases, with 11 bases remaining between them. The CDR3 runs to 15 residues.

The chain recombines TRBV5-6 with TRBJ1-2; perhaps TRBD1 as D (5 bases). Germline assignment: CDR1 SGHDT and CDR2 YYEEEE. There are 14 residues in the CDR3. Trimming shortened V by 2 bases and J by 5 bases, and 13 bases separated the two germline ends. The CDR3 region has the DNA TGTGCCAGCAGCTTTTTCACAGGAATTTATGGCTACACCTTC. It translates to CASSFFTGIYGYTF.

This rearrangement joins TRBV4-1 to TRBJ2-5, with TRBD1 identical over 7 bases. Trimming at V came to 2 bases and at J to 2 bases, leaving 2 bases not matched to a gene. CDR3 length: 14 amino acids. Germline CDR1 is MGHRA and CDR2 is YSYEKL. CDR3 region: CASSQLGQQETQYF. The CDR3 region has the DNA TGCGCCAGCAGCCAACTGGGACAGCAAGAGACCCAGTACTTC.

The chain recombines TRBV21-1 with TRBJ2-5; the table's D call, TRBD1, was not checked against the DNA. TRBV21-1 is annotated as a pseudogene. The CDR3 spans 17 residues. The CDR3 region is CASSRGQGAFKQETQYF. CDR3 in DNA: TGTGCCAGCAGCAGGGGACAGGGGGCCTTCAAACAAGAGACCCAGTACTTC.

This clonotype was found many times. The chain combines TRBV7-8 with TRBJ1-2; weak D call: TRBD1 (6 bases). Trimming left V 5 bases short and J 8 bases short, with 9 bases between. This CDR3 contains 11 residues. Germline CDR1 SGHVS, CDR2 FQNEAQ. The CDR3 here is CASSLGQGYTF. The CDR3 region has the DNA TGTGCCAGCAGCCTTGGACAGGGCTACACCTTC.

CDR3 DNA: TGTGCCACCAGCAGAGACCCGGGACAGGGAAACAATGAGCAGTTCTTC. Its protein is CATSRDPGQGNNEQFF. The chain is built from TRBV15 and TRBJ2-1; 9 bases agree with TRBD1. The CDR3 runs 16 residues. Germline V gives CDR1 LNHNV, CDR2 YYDKDF (reference sequence). V gave up 0 bases and J gave up 5 bases; unmatched junction bases: 5.